This entry features one T cell receptor beta chain sequence. Each CDR3 protein gets one entry in TCRdb, which reprocessed the 5' RACE reads and gives no DNA. This specimen shows about 380,000 distinct CDR3 sequences; the ten leading clones hold around 4.9%. The CDR3 extends over 15 amino acids. From germline, CDR1 is LNHDA and CDR2 SQIVND (reference sequence). The data were taken from a study of T cells expressing NK-cell markers. Source material: blood T cells: a sorted CD56 or NKG2C T cell subset, CD4+ or CD8+ T cells, or bulk PBMC T cells (not recorded which). J is TRBJ2-7 and V is TRBV19; the D call from TCRdb, TRBD1, cannot be confirmed without DNA. The receptor was derived from a man aged 18-75 years in good health. CDR3 loop: CASTERGSPLYEQYF.